The clone carrying this T cell receptor (beta chain) was detected a few times. The sample is drawn from a study of early T cells in non-severe SARS-CoV-2 infection. TCRdb used MiXCR to reprocess the 5' RACE reads, holding one entry per CDR3 protein. The sample records 30,000 to 40,000 distinct CDR3 sequences, approximately 6.9% being singletons. Germline assignment: CDR1 PRHDT and CDR2 FYEKMQ (reference sequence). The CDR3 loop spans 14 amino acids. V was cut by 5 bases and J by 0 bases, with 8 bases left in between. The gene calls are TRBV13 and TRBJ2-4; D is uncertain. Sequencing was performed on whole blood, taken at baseline. The receptor was derived from an adult who was a healthcare worker with PCR-confirmed SARS-CoV-2 infection or an uninfected control (not recorded which). The CDR3 DNA sequence: TGTGCCAGCAGCCCCCTTCTAGCCAAAAACATTCAGTACTTC. Translating it yields CASSPLLAKNIQYF.